This TCR beta chain was retrieved from a study of shared clonotypes between healthy human individuals. CD8 cells classed as naive were CD45RO-negative and positively selected for CCR7, excluding terminally differentiated effector memory CD45RA+ cells. The run depth of the assay was deep. The assay was immunoSEQ multiplex PCR, and TCRdb's table has in-frame clones only and misses some. The table lists about 820,000 clones, over 90% of them singletons. The TCR was taken from a man aged 25-40 years in good health. Sequenced material: naive CD8+ T cells sorted from blood.

The CDR3 reads CASSLGLGDGYTF. The CDR3 region has the DNA TGTGCCAGCAGCTTGGGGCTGGGGGACGGCTACACCTTC. The V and J genes are TRBV7-3 and TRBJ1-2; a weak D match, TRBD1 (5 bases). The CDR3 has 13 amino acids. V lost 3 bases and J lost 8, with 13 bases in between. Looked up from germline, CDR1 is SGHTA and CDR2 is FQGTGA.